The rows below give T cell receptor beta chains drawn from one sample of a study of T cells in Graves' hyperthyroidism and ophthalmopathy. TCRdb used MiXCR to reprocess the multiplex PCR reads, holding one entry per CDR3 protein. The sample holds some 400,000 distinct CDR3 sequences, under 20% seen once. The sequenced material came from blood. These receptors came from a woman aged 18-35 years with Graves' hyperthyroidism. CDR3s include the opening cysteine and the closing phenylalanine or tryptophan. A D gene is named only where the DNA matches it firmly. Clone size is shown for a subset of rows, as once, few, many or a class of expanded clone.

>many|TRBV6-1|TRBJ2-7|NA
TGTGCCAGCCGGGGGGCGAGGGCCTACGAGCAGTACTTC
CASRGARAYEQYF
>many|TRBV11-2|TRBJ1-5|NA
TGTGCCAGCAGCTTAAGGGTAGTGGGAAATAGCAATCAGCCCCAGCATTTT
CASSLRVVGNSNQPQHF
>many|TRBV5-1|TRBJ1-1|NA
TGCGCCAGCAGCTTCTGGGGGAACACTGAAGCTTTCTTT
CASSFWGNTEAFF
>many|TRBV20-1|TRBJ2-2|NA
TGCAGTGCTAGCGACAGCGCGAACACCGGGGAGCTGTTTTTT
CSASDSANTGELFF
>many|TRBV28|TRBJ2-7|NA
TGTGCCAGCAGCCTCCGCGAGAGCCCGGACGAGCAGTACTTC
CASSLRESPDEQYF
>few|TRBV28|TRBJ1-1|NA
TGTGCCAGCAGGGTGTTGACAGCAGCTTTCTTT
CASRVLTAAFF
>NA|TRBV12-3/TRBV12-4|TRBJ2-3|NA
TGTGCCACAGGTTCGGGCGCAGATACGCAGTATTTT
CATGSGADTQYF
>many|TRBV2|TRBJ1-5|NA
TGTGCCAGCAGTGCAACTCCCGGTCCCCAGCATTTT
CASSATPGPQHF
>many|TRBV5-1|TRBJ2-7|NA
TGCGCCAGCAGCTTGAGACAGGTCAACGAGCAGTACTTC
CASSLRQVNEQYF
>many|TRBV24-1|TRBJ2-5|TRBD1
TGTGCCACCAGTGGGAGGGCAGGGGGCTTAGAGACCCAGTACTTC
CATSGRAGGLETQYF
>many|TRBV7-8|TRBJ2-7|TRBD2
TGTGCCAGCAGCTTAGGTTTCGGGACTACCCGTTGGAGCTTC
CASSLGFGTTRWSF
>many|TRBV20-1|TRBJ2-7|NA
TGCAGTGCTAGAGAACTAGCCCTTGTCTACGAGCAGTACTTC
CSARELALVYEQYF
>NA|TRBV5-1|TRBJ1-6|NA
TGCGCCAGCAGCCCGAACGGGGGGGTCTACTATAATTCACCCCTCCACTTT
CASSPNGGVYYNSPLHF
>many|TRBV15|TRBJ2-7|TRBD1
TGTGCCACCAGCAGGGACAGGGGGCTCTACGAGCAGTACTTC
CATSRDRGLYEQYF
>many|TRBV6-5|TRBJ1-5|NA
TGTGCCAGCAGTTACGGGGTTATAGGCGGCTCAAATCAGCCCCAGCATTTT
CASSYGVIGGSNQPQHF
>NA|TRBV2|TRBJ1-5|NA
TGTGCCAGCAGCGGGGGCAGGGGTGGCAATCAGCCCCAGCATTTT
CASSGGRGGNQPQHF
>many|TRBV20-1|TRBJ2-7|NA
TGCAGTGCTAGAGATTATCCCGCCTTCTACGAGCAGTACTTC
CSARDYPAFYEQYF
>few|TRBV11-2|TRBJ1-1|NA
TGTGCCAGCAGCTTTATCCGGCAAACTGAAGCTTTCTTT
CASSFIRQTEAFF
>many|TRBV11-1|TRBJ1-3|NA
TGTGCCAGCAGCCCGTCAGACCGCAGGGCTGGAAACACCATATATTTT
CASSPSDRRAGNTIYF
>NA|TRBV19|TRBJ2-7|NA
TGTGCCAGTAGTCCTCGACAGGGACTCGAGCAGTACTTC
CASSPRQGLEQYF
>many|TRBV6-5|TRBJ1-2|NA
TGTGCCAGCAGCCTTATCACAGGGCCGGCTTATGGCTACACCTTC
CASSLITGPAYGYTF
>many|TRBV18|TRBJ1-1|NA
TGTGCCAGCTCACCACTGGGAGGGAGCTTGAACACTGAAGCTTTCTTT
CASSPLGGSLNTEAFF
>many|TRBV15|TRBJ1-1|NA
TGTGCCACCAGCATGGGGAGGTGGGGCACTGAAGCTTTCTTT
CATSMGRWGTEAFF
>many|TRBV6-4|TRBJ2-2|NA
TGTGCCAGCACTGAACCAACCTTTAGGACCCAAATCGCCGGGGAGCTGTTTTTT
CASTEPTFRTQIAGELFF
>many|TRBV12-3/TRBV12-4|TRBJ1-2|NA
TGTGCCAGCAGTTTGGGCCGATACTACACCTTC
CASSLGRYYTF
>few|TRBV20-1|TRBJ1-6|NA
NA
CSAPLWGRRNSPLHF
>many|TRBV12-3/TRBV12-4|TRBJ1-2|TRBD1
TGTGCCAGCAGTTCTACGAAGAGGGGGCCCTTCTATGGCTACACCTTC
CASSSTKRGPFYGYTF
>many|TRBV9|TRBJ2-7|NA
TGTGCCAGCAGCGTAGAACCGGAGGCCTACGAGCAGTACTTC
CASSVEPEAYEQYF
>few|TRBV2|TRBJ1-1|NA
TGTGCCAGCAGTCCCGGGCCGGGGAACACTGAAGCTTCCTTT
CASSPGPGNTEASF
>NA|TRBV20-1|TRBJ2-5|TRBD1
TGCCGGACAGGGGAAGAGACCCAGTACTTC
CRTGEETQYF
>NA|TRBV14|TRBJ2-5|NA
TGTGCCAGCAGCCAAGACAGGGGCGCAAGGGCGGCGCAAGAGACCCAGTACTTC
CASSQDRGARAAQETQYF
>many|TRBV2|TRBJ1-4|TRBD1
TGTGCCAGCAGTGAACTCACAGGGGAGGCAACTAATGAAAAACTGTTTTTT
CASSELTGEATNEKLFF
>few|TRBV18|TRBJ1-2|TRBD1
TGTGCCAGCTCACCGGGACAGGATTCCTATGGCTACACCTTC
CASSPGQDSYGYTF
>many|TRBV5-1|TRBJ1-1|NA
TGCGCCAGCAGCTTATTGAAGGGAAAAGCTTTCTTT
CASSLLKGKAFF
>many|TRBV20-1|TRBJ1-5|NA
TGCAGTGCGAAGACGGGGGGGAGCAATCAGCCCCAGCATTTT
CSAKTGGSNQPQHF
>many|TRBV11-2|TRBJ2-5|NA
TGTGCCAGCAGCCCCGGTCGGCTAGCGGAGACCCAGTACTTC
CASSPGRLAETQYF
>many|TRBV5-1|TRBJ1-1|NA
TGCGCCAGCAGCTTTGGAAGGGGCGAGGGAAACACTGAAGCTTTCTTT
CASSFGRGEGNTEAFF